Detailed here is one TCR beta chain. These data come from a study of chronic HIV infection and antiretroviral therapy. TCRdb ran MiXCR on the 5' RACE reads and lists one entry per CDR3 protein. The repertoire holds just over 30,000 distinct CDR3 sequences, with under 9.5% as singletons. After removal of 7 bases from V and 5 bases from J, the junction contained 11 bases not matched to a gene. The CDR3 runs to 15 residues. This receptor was obtained from an adult who had HIV and had not received antiretroviral therapy, or was an uninfected healthy control (not recorded which). The V gene is TRBV12-3 or TRBV12-4, the J gene TRBJ2-1; 7 nucleotides agree with TRBD1. Sequencing used peripheral blood. CDR3 DNA: TGTGCCAGCACCCCCGGGACAGCTAAACACAATGAGCAGTTCTTC. Translating it yields CASTPGTAKHNEQFF.